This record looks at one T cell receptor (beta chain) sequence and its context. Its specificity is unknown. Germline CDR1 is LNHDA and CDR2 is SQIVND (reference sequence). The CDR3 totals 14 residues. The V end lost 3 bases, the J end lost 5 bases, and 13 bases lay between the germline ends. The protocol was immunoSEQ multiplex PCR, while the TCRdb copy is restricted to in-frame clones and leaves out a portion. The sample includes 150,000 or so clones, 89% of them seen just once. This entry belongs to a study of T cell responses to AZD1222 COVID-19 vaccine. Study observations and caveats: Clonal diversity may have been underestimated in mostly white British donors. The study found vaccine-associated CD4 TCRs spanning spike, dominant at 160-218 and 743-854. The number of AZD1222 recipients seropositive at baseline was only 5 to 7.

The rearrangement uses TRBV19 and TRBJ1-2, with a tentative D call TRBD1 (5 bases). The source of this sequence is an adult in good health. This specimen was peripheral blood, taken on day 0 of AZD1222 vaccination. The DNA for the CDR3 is TGTGCCAGTAGTATTCCCAGGGCCGAGTATGGCTACACCTTC. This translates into CASSIPRAEYGYTF.